These 13 T cell receptor beta chains came from one sample sequenced in a study of shared clonotypes between healthy human individuals. Only in-frame clones appear in the TCRdb table, and some are missing; sequencing was by immunoSEQ multiplex PCR. This table holds about 1.5 million clones, roughly 98% found once. The sequenced sample was naive CD4+ T cells sorted from blood. Sample subset: CD45RA+ positively selected. The receptors come from a man in his thirties or forties in good health.

The J gene is TRBJ1-5, the V gene TRBV18, with TRBD1 as a possible D gene (6 bases). The CDR3 is 15 residues long. Per the germline V gene, CDR1 is KGHSH and CDR2 is LQKENI. V was cut by 4 bases and J by 8 bases, with 18 bases left in between. CDR3 in amino acids: CASSLGRGKGEPQHF. CDR3 sequence (DNA): TGTGCCAGCTCACTCGGACGAGGAAAGGGGGAGCCCCAGCATTTT. Supplemented by reference TRBV18 and TRBJ1-5, the full variable domain reads NAGVMQNPRHLVRRRGQEARLRCSPMKGHSHVYWYRQLPEEGLKFMVYLQKENIIDESGMPKERFSAEFPKEGPSILRIQQVVRGDSAAYFCASSLGRGKGEPQHFGDGTRLSIL.

The chain couples TRBV7-6 to TRBJ2-7; the D gene is possibly TRBD2 (6 bases). The CDR3 has 15 residues. V was shortened by 0 bases and J by 0 bases, with 9 bases between the two germline ends. Germline-derived CDR1 and CDR2 are SGHVS and FNYEAQ. CDR3 sequence reads: CASSLADYSSYEQYF. In DNA form, the CDR3 reads TGTGCCAGCAGCTTAGCGGACTATTCCTCCTACGAGCAGTACTTC. Complete variable domain (other parts from reference TRBV7-6 and TRBJ2-7): GAGVSQSPRYKVTKRGQDVALRCDPISGHVSLYWYRQALGQGPEFLTYFNYEAQQDKSGLPNDRFSAERPEGSISTLTIQRTEQRDSAMYRCASSLADYSSYEQYFGPGTRLTVT.

The CDR3, as DNA: TGTGCCAGCAGCCAAGACCCTCTAGTCAACGGGGAGCTGTTTTTT. This encodes CASSQDPLVNGELFF. J is TRBJ2-2 and V is TRBV11-2; the D is unclear. This CDR3 is built from 15 residues. In germline, CDR1 is SGHAT, CDR2 FQNNGV. V was pared by 5 bases and J by 7 bases, with 17 bases between. Together with reference TRBV11-2 and TRBJ2-2, the CDR3 gives the full variable domain: EAGVAQSPRYKIIEKRQSVAFWCNPISGHATLYWYQQILGQGPKLLIQFQNNGVVDDSQLPKDRFSAERLKGVDSTLKIQPAKLEDSAVYLCASSQDPLVNGELFFGEGSRLTVL.

The chain has TRBV14 and TRBJ2-5, with 8 bases identical to TRBD2. V lost 0 bases, J lost 5 bases, and 8 bases stayed unmatched. This CDR3 is built from 16 residues. CDR1 is SGHDN and CDR2 is FVKESK in the germline V gene. The CDR3 loop reads CASSQELAGIQETQYF. The CDR3 DNA is TGTGCCAGCAGCCAAGAGTTAGCGGGAATTCAGGAGACCCAGTACTTC.

The chain carries TRBV11-3 and TRBJ2-1, with 10 bases fitting TRBD2. Germline loops: CDR1 SGHNT, CDR2 YENEEA. The CDR3 spans 18 residues. With 3 bases clipped from V and 0 bases from J, the junction kept 8 bases outside the gene matches. The DNA for the CDR3 is TGTGCCAGCAGCTTGTCGCTAGCGGGGGAAAACTCCTACAATGAGCAGTTCTTC. Its protein is CASSLSLAGENSYNEQFF. The full variable domain, completed using reference TRBV11-3 and TRBJ2-1, is EAGVVQSPRYKIIEKKQPVAFWCNPISGHNTLYWYLQNLGQGPELLIRYENEEAVDDSQLPKDRFSAERLKGVDSTLKIQPAELGDSAVYLCASSLSLAGENSYNEQFFGPGTRLTVL.

This chain connects TRBV14 to TRBJ2-1, with TRBD2 matching 12 bases. V dropped 7 bases and J dropped 6; count of bases not matched to a gene: 10. CDR1 is SGHDN, CDR2 FVKESK, per germline. CDR3 size: 16 residues. The chain's CDR3 is CASKTTSGRRGNEQFF. The CDR3 region has the DNA TGTGCCAGCAAAACGACTAGCGGGAGACGAGGCAATGAGCAGTTCTTC.

The chain joins TRBV7-8 to TRBJ2-5; no clear D gene. V lost 5 bases to trimming and J lost 1 base, with 8 bases between them. The CDR3 consists of 13 residues. The V gene's germline CDR1 is SGHVS and CDR2 FQNEAQ. The CDR3 region is CASSHLGQETQYF. As DNA, the CDR3 is TGTGCCAGCAGCCACCTGGGCCAAGAGACCCAGTACTTC.

The chain combines TRBV9 with TRBJ2-2; D perhaps matches TRBD1 (5 bases). Looked up from germline, CDR1 is SGDLS and CDR2 is YYNGEE. The CDR3 spans 15 residues. The V end lost 4 bases, the J end lost 5 bases, and 15 bases lay between the germline ends. CDR3 sequence reads: CASSLGQGVTGELFF. The CDR3 DNA reads as TGTGCCAGCAGCCTTGGGCAGGGTGTAACCGGGGAGCTGTTTTTT.

V usage is TRBV7-9 and J usage is TRBJ1-2; 11 nucleotides match TRBD1. The CDR3 has 15 residues. Germline V lookup: CDR1 SEHNR, CDR2 FQNEAQ (reference sequence). The V segment lost 3 bases and the J segment 7 bases; nucleotides outside the gene matches: 7. The CDR3 loop reads CASSFLGQGVGGYTF. The CDR3 nucleotides read TGTGCCAGCAGCTTTCTGGGACAGGGGGTTGGTGGCTACACCTTC.

This clone was seen only once. This chain joins TRBV25-1 and TRBJ2-1; TRBD2 might be the D (6 bases). Germline V CDR1 and CDR2: MGHDK, SYGVNS. The V end was cut by 1 base, the J end by 2 bases, with 12 bases between. CDR3 size: 16 residues. CDR3 in amino acids: CASSELGDSTYNEQFF. CDR3 in DNA: TGTGCCAGCAGTGAATTGGGGGACTCCACCTACAATGAGCAGTTCTTC.

On this clone itself: Other DNA sequences in this sample translate to the same CDR3. The chain employs TRBV6-4 and TRBJ2-6; no clear D. The length of the CDR3 is 14 residues. The germline gives CDR1 MRHNA, CDR2 SNTAGT. The V end lost 5 bases, the J end lost 0 bases, and 5 bases lay between the germline ends. CDR3: CASSSSSGANVLTF. Written as DNA, the CDR3 is TGTGCCAGCAGTAGTAGCTCTGGGGCCAACGTCCTGACTTTC.

The V gene is TRBV30, the J gene TRBJ2-4; 8 nucleotides line up with TRBD2. Germline CDR1 is GTSNPN and CDR2 is SVGIG (reference sequence). With V trimmed by 2 bases and J by 0 bases, 3 bases remained unmatched. The CDR3 is made up of 15 amino acids. CDR3 residues: CAWSWSGRAKNIQYF. The CDR3 DNA reads as TGTGCCTGGAGTTGGAGCGGGAGAGCCAAAAACATTCAGTACTTC.

The genes are TRBV19 and TRBJ2-2; TRBD1 is a possible D gene (5 bases). Per germline, CDR1 LNHDA and CDR2 SQIVND (reference sequence). The CDR3 covers 14 residues. Trimming cost V 8 bases and J 4 bases, with 14 bases left between them. This CDR3 is CASVGVRSTGELFF. The CDR3 DNA follows: TGTGCCAGTGTAGGGGTACGCTCCACCGGGGAGCTGTTTTTT.